The 11 T cell receptor beta chains below come from one sample, sequenced in a study of spatial heterogeneity in lung cancer (dated by TCRdb to about 2019). This sample's time point label indicates: blood at routine non-recurrence follow-up after resection. Library prep was done by 5' RACE. TCRdb lists the instrument as NextSeq 500. The public reads were run again by TCRdb, first through fastp at Q25 and then through MiXCR, and only productive beta chains were kept. Merged by CDR3 protein, the rows form single entries marked with the most common genes and DNA. The sample data list 35,000 to 50,000 distinct CDR3 sequences, and about 23% of these were observed just once. The ten largest clones take up under 8% of the sample. Sequencing used PBMCs, obtained at follow-up. The receptor set was obtained from a female donor with early-stage non-small cell lung cancer.

This clonotype was found a few times. The chain has TRBV5-1 and TRBJ2-5; 9 bases are shared with TRBD2. V shed 1 base and J 4 bases; nucleotides not matched to a gene: 5. This CDR3 region has 15 residues. Germline V gives CDR1 SGHRS, CDR2 YFSETQ. In DNA, the CDR3 is TGCGCCAGCAGCTTGTATAGCGGGAGAGGAGAGACCCAGTACTTC. Translating gives CASSLYSGRGETQYF.

As for this clonotype: At one of its ends the junction is not consistent with the germline gene, which may arise from a read error. The chain couples TRBV10-3 to TRBJ1-1; D is perhaps TRBD1 (5 bases). The CDR3 has 15 amino acids. From germline, CDR1 is ENHRY and CDR2 SYGVKD. The CDR3, as DNA: TGTGCCATCAGTGAGTCGGGGTCAGGGAACACTGAAGCTTTTTTT. It encodes CAISESGSGNTEAFF.

This clonotype was found many times. This chain connects TRBV7-2 to TRBJ2-2, with 10 bases lining up with TRBD2. The CDR3 contains 15 residues. Per the germline V gene, CDR1 is SGHTA and CDR2 is FQGNSA. V shed 4 bases and J 7 bases; nucleotides not matched to a gene: 6. The CDR3 nucleotides read TGTGCCAGCAGCTCTCTAGCGGGGGTTAACGGGGAGCTGTTTTTT. This translates into CASSSLAGVNGELFF.

This clonotype occurred many times. This chain joins TRBV7-2 and TRBJ2-3, with TRBD2 matching 8 bases. Germline trimming cut 3 bases from V and 1 base from J; bases unmatched to any gene: 6. CDR3 length: 16 residues. Germline lookup yields CDR1 SGHTA and CDR2 FQGNSA. CDR3 nucleotide sequence: TGTGCCAGCAGCTTGTCGAGCGGGAGCGGCACAGATACGCAGTATTTT. This translates into CASSLSSGSGTDTQYF.

V gene TRBV4-2 combines with J gene TRBJ2-7; no clear D. V lost 2 bases, J lost 3 bases, and 11 bases lay in between. The length of the CDR3 is 14 residues. Germline V gene sequence: CDR1 LGHNA, CDR2 YNFKEQ. As DNA, the CDR3 is TGTGCCAGCAGCCAACTCGGTGGTAGCTACGAGCAGTACTTC. Protein: CASSQLGGSYEQYF.

Turning to this clonotype: A read error may be the cause here, since a much bigger clone is one base away. This rearrangement joins TRBV3-1 to TRBJ2-1; D call uncertain. The ends were cut back, 4 bases at V and 7 bases at J, with 14 bases in the middle. The CDR3 loop spans 14 amino acids. CDR1 is LGHDT and CDR2 is YNNKEL in the germline V gene (reference sequence). As DNA, the CDR3 is TGTGCCAGCAGCCTCGGGTCTACACTTAATGAGCAGTTCTTC. As protein: CASSLGSTLNEQFF.

A note on this clonotype: A much bigger clone sits one base away, suggesting this may be a read error. The V call is TRBV4-1, the J call TRBJ2-7, with a tentative D call TRBD1 (5 bases). CDR1 and CDR2 from the germline V gene are MGHRA and YSYEKL. The ends were cut back, 3 bases at V and 6 bases at J, with 12 bases in the middle. The CDR3 contains 13 residues. Here the CDR3 DNA reads TGCGCCAGCAGCCAGGGTGGGGCAGCCGAGCAGTACGTC. Translating gives CASSQGGAAEQYV.

CDR3 nucleotide sequence: TGTGCCAGCAGTTATAGGGCGGGAGTTATAAATGAGCAGTTCTTC. This translates into CASSYRAGVINEQFF. The chain has TRBV6-2 or TRBV6-3 and TRBJ2-1; TRBD2 agrees at 7 bases. CDR3 length equals 15 residues. Trimming took 3 bases from V and 7 from J; bases not matched to a gene: 9. CDR1 is MNHEY, CDR2 SVGEGT, per germline.

This clonotype was seen more than once but under ten times. The chain joins TRBV23-1 to TRBJ2-1; D is possibly TRBD1 or TRBD2 (6 bases each). TRBV23-1 is filed as an ORF, its function uncertain. Trimming left V 7 bases short and J 6 bases short, with 19 bases between. The CDR3 consists of 15 residues. CDR3 sequence reads: CASIPGAPSTNEQFF. The DNA of the CDR3 is TGCGCCAGCATCCCGGGGGCGCCTTCAACCAATGAGCAGTTCTTC.

This chain joins TRBV6-6 and TRBJ1-5; TRBD1 agrees at 7 bases. The V segment lost 6 bases and the J segment 0 bases; nucleotides outside the gene matches: 8. The CDR3 length is 16 residues. Germline-derived CDR1 and CDR2 are MNHNY and SVGAGI (reference sequence). In DNA form, the CDR3 reads TGTGCCAGCAGCCCCGGGACAGTTCATAGCAATCAGCCCCAGCATTTT. The encoded protein is CASSPGTVHSNQPQHF.

The chain has TRBV2 and TRBJ2-1, with D possibly TRBD2 on 7 matching bases. This CDR3 region has 14 residues. V dropped 7 bases and J dropped 6 bases, with 16 bases sitting between them. CDR1 and CDR2 (germline): SNHLY, FYNNEI. In nucleotides, the CDR3 is TGTGCCAGCACGGAGACGGGGGGCCCCAATGAGCAGTTCTTC. Translated: CASTETGGPNEQFF.